The source of this T cell receptor beta chain is a study of T cell repertoires in cytomegalovirus infection. Looking at the study overall: CMV infection plus the matching HLA type was flagged by public TCR beta signatures.

This CDR3 spans 14 amino acids. Germline V gene data show CDR1 as SGHDN and CDR2 as FVKESK. The V gene lost 1 base and the J gene lost 7 bases, with 8 bases spanning the gap. Using its own MiXCR run on the reads, TCRdb lists one record per CDR3 protein. The data show 100,000 or so distinct CDR3 sequences, around a quarter seen once. This clonotype has a handful of counts. Antigen unknown. Study conclusions and caveats: People with CMV and the relevant HLA were identified by cumulative public TCR beta family frequency. CMV-specific TCR beta clonotypes restricted by HLA-C dominated the ex vivo response.

V gene TRBV14 combines with J gene TRBJ1-6, with D unclear. Material for sequencing was CD8+ T cells from PBMCs. The TCR was taken from a human donor in good health (CMV status not recorded). Some clones in this sample may be carry-over from other donors' samples. The CDR3 is CASSQGAGNSPLHF. CDR3 coding DNA: TGTGCCAGCAGCCAAGGGGCCGGGAATTCACCCCTCCACTTT.